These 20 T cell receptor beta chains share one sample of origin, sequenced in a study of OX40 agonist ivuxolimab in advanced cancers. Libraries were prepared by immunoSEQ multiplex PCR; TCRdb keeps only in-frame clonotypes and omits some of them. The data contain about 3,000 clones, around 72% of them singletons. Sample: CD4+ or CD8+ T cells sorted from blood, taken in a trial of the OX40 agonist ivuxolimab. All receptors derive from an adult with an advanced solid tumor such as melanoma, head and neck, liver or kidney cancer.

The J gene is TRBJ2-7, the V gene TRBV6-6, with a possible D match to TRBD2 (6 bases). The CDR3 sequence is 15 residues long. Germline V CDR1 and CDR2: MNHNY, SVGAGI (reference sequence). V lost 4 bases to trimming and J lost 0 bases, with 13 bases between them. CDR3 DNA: TGTGCCAGCAGTTTAACCGGGAGAGGCTCCTACGAGCAGTACTTC. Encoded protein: CASSLTGRGSYEQYF.

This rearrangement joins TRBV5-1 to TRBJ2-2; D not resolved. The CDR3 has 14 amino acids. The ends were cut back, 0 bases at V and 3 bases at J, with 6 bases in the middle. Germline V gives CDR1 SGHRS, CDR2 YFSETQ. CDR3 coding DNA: TGCGCCAGCAGCTTGGTCTCTTACACCGGGGAGCTGTTTTTT. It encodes CASSLVSYTGELFF. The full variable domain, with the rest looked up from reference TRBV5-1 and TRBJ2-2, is KAGVTQTPRYLIKTRGQQVTLSCSPISGHRSVSWYQQTPGQGLQFLFEYFSETQRNKGNFPGRFSGRQFSNSRSEMNVSTLELGDSALYLCASSLVSYTGELFFGEGSRLTVL.

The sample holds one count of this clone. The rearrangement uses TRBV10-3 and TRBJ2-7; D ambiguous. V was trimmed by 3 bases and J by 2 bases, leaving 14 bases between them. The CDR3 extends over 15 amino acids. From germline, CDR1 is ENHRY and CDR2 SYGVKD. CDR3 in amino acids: CAISDPQGSTYEQYF. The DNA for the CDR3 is TGTGCCATCAGTGACCCCCAAGGGTCCACCTACGAGCAGTACTTC.

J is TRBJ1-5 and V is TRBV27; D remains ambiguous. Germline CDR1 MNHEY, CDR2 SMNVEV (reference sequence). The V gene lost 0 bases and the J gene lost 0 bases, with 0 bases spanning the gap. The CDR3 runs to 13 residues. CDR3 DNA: TGTGCCAGCAGTTTATCTAGCAATCAGCCCCAGCATTTT. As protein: CASSLSSNQPQHF.

CDR3 amino acids: CASSLQGGLYEQYF. Here the CDR3 DNA reads TGTGCCAGCAGTCTCCAGGGAGGCCTCTACGAGCAGTACTTC. The chain carries TRBV6-9 and TRBJ2-7, with a possible D match to TRBD2 (6 bases). V dropped 5 bases and J dropped 3 bases, with 14 bases sitting between them. This CDR3 is 14 amino acids long. The germline V gene has CDR1 MNHGY and CDR2 SVAAGI.

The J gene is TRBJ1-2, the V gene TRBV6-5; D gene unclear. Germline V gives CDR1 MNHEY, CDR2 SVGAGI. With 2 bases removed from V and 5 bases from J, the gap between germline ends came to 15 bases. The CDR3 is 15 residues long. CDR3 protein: CASSYGVTSMYGYTF. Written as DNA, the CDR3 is TGTGCCAGCAGTTACGGGGTCACATCAATGTATGGCTACACCTTC.

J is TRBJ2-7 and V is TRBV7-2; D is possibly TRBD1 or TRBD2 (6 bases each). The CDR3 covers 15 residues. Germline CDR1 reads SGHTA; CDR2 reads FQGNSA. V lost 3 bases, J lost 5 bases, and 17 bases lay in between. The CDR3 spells CASSFVGGQHHEQYF. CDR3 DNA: TGTGCCAGCAGCTTTGTCGGGGGCCAGCACCACGAGCAGTACTTC.

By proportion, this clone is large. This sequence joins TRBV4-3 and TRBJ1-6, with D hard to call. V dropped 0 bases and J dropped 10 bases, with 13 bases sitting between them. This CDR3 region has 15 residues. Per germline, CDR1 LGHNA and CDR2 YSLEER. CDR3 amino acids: CASSQDSSVGSPLHF. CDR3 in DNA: TGCGCCAGCAGCCAAGATAGCAGTGTGGGCTCACCCCTCCACTTT.

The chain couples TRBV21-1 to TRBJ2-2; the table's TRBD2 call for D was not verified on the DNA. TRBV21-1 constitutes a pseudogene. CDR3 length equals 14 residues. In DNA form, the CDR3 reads TGTGCCAGCGTCCAAAAAATAGCGTTCGGGGAGCTGTTTTTT. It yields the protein CASVQKIAFGELFF.

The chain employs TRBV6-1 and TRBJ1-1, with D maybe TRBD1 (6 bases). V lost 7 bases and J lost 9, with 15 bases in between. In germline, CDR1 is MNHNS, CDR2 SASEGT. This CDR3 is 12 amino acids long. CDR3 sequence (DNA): TGTGCCAGCATCATAGGGGGGACCCAAGCTTTCTTT. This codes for CASIIGGTQAFF.

In nucleotides, the CDR3 is TGTGCCAGCAGTTTGGCGGGACTTCTCTACGAGCAGTACTTC. Amino acids: CASSLAGLLYEQYF. The gene calls are TRBV28 and TRBJ2-7, with a tentative D call TRBD2 (6 bases). CDR1 is MDHEN, CDR2 SYDVKM, per germline. Trimming took off 3 bases at V and 3 bases at J, with 12 bases between the two ends. CDR3 size: 14 residues. Variable domain in full (rest from reference TRBV28 and TRBJ2-7): DVKVTQSSRYLVKRTGEKVFLECVQDMDHENMFWYRQDPGLGLRLIYFSYDVKMKEKGDIPEGYSVSREKKERFSLILESASTNQTSMYLCASSLAGLLYEQYFGPGTRLTVT.

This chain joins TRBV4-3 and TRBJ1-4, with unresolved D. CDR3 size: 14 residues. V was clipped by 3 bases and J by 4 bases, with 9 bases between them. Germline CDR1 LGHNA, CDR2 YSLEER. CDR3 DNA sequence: TGCGCCAGCAGCCAGGGGTTCGGTAATGAAAAACTGTTTTTT. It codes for CASSQGFGNEKLFF.

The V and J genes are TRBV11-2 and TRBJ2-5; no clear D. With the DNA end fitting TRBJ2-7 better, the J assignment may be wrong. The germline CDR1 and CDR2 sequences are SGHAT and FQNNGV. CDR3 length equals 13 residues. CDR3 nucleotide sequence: TGTGCCAGTGTTAGGAGTAGCTCCTACGAGCAGTACTTC. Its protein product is CASVRSSSYEQYF.

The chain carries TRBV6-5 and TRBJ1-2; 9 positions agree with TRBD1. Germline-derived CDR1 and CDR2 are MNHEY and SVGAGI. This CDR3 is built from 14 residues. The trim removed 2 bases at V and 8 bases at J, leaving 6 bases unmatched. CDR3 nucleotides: TGTGCCAGCAGTTACATTACAGGGGGCAAGGGCTACACCTTC. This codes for CASSYITGGKGYTF.

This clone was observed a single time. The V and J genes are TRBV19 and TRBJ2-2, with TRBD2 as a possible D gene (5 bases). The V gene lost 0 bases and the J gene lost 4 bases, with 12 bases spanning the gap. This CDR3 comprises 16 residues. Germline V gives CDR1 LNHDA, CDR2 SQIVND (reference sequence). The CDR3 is CASSIDGGSATGELFF. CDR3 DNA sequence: TGTGCCAGTAGTATAGATGGTGGTAGCGCCACCGGGGAGCTGTTTTTT.

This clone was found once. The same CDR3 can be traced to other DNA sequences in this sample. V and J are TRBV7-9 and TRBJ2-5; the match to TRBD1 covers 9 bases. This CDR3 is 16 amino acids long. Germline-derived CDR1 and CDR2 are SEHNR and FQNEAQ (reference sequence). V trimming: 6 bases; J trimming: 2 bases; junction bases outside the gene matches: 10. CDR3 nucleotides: TGTGCCAGCAGTTTGGGGACAGGGACGCCACAAGAGACCCAGTACTTC. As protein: CASSLGTGTPQETQYF.

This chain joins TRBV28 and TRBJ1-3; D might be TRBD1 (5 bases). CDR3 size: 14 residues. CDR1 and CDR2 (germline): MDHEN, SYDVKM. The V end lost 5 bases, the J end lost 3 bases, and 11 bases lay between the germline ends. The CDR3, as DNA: TGTGCCAGCAGTGCCGGGGGAGATGGAAACACCATATATTTT. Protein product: CASSAGGDGNTIYF.

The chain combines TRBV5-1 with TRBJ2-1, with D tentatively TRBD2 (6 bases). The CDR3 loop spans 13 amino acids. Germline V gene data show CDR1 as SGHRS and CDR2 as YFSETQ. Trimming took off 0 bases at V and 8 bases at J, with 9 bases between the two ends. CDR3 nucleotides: TGCGCCAGCAGCTTGGATGGGGGGTATGAGCAGTTCTTC. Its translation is CASSLDGGYEQFF.

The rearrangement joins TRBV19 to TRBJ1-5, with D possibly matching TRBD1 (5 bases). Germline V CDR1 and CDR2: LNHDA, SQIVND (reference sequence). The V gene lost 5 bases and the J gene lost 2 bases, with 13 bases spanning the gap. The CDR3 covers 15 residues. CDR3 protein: CASSPPLRGNQPQHF. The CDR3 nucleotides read TGTGCCAGTAGTCCCCCCCTCAGGGGCAATCAGCCCCAGCATTTT.

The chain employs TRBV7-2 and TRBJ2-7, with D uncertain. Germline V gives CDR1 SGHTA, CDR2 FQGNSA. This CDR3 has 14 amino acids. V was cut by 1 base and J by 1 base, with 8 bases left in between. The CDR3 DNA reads TGTGCCAGCAGCTTAGGCCTCGGTTCCTACGAGCAGTACTTC. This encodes CASSLGLGSYEQYF.